A single T cell receptor beta chain is shown here with its context. This record belongs to a study of blood T cell repertoires in COVID-19. Study as a whole: T cells, B-cell-depleted T cells, or PBMCs supplied cDNA or gDNA.

Original data processing: Reference gene primer amplification yielded estimated nucleated cell counts. Profiled with immunoSEQ multiplex PCR; TCRdb holds only in-frame clones, not every one. That table furnishes V, J and clone size, whereas the DNA furnished D and trimming. The sample carries some 150,000 clones, approximately 85% recorded once. V was pared by 0 bases and J by 8 bases, with 10 bases between. The germline V gene has CDR1 MNHNS and CDR2 SASEGT. CDR3 length equals 13 residues. J is TRBJ1-2 and V is TRBV6-1; tentative D call: TRBD1 (6 bases). The sequence came from a man in his fifties or sixties who had recovered from COVID-19. The sequenced material came from peripheral blood. The DNA of the CDR3 is TGTGCCAGCAGTGAAGCCACAGGGAGCGGCTACACCTTC. It is translated as CASSEATGSGYTF.